This T cell receptor beta chain emerged from a study of beta chain features in type 1 diabetes. Turning to the study itself: Across all samples, about 100 million sorted cells were examined.

J was trimmed by 5 bases and V by 6 bases; bases with no gene match: 20. CDR3 length: 18 amino acids. The isolated RNA, all of it, was reverse transcribed, so expressed TCRB transcripts were what got sequenced. Clones were sequenced by immunoSEQ multiplex PCR, and TCRdb holds only the in-frame ones, with some missing. The sample carries a few hundred thousand clones, 25% to 35% recorded once. This clone was detected only a few times. Antigen specificity is unknown. There was one heparinised blood draw per donor, averaging approximately 120 mL. Study results and limitations: For Type 1 diabetes patients, all four CD4+ subsets carried TCRB CDR3s that were moderately but significantly shorter.

Sequencing input: central memory CD4+ T cells from blood. The clonotype comes from a man in his thirties or forties in good health. The chain carries TRBV23-1 and TRBJ2-7; 9 bases fit TRBD2. TRBV23-1 is reported as an ORF; its role is uncertain. The chain's CDR3 is CASRPHLLCGGARNEQYF. Here the CDR3 DNA reads TGCGCCAGCAGGCCACATTTACTCTGCGGGGGGGCGAGGAACGAGCAGTACTTC.